This T cell receptor (beta chain) derives from a study of blood T cell repertoires in COVID-19. Across the study: There were acute and convalescent COVID-19 samples, and they came from the United States, Italy and Spain.

Trimming stripped 2 bases from V and 7 bases from J, with 11 bases between. This CDR3 contains 13 residues. Germline V lookup: CDR1 SNHLY, CDR2 FYNNEI. In the authors' methods: The authors estimated nucleated cell counts from reference gene primer amplification. The method was immunoSEQ multiplex PCR; TCRdb's version includes in-frame clones alone and lacks a portion of them. The D gene and trimming were derived from the DNA, and the V and J assignments and clone size from that table. This repertoire shows fewer than 350,000 clones, 70% to 90% found once; its top ten account for less than 2.5%. The chain links TRBV2 to TRBJ1-1, with unresolved D. The specimen was peripheral blood. This receptor was obtained from a woman in her 30s who had recovered from COVID-19. The CDR3, as DNA: TGTGCCAGCAGTGAATTTGGGCCGAGTGAAGCTTTCTTT. Encoded protein: CASSEFGPSEAFF.